This TCR beta chain was recovered during a study of blood T cell repertoires in COVID-19. Measured with immunoSEQ multiplex PCR; TCRdb has only the in-frame clones, and not every one. The sample lists some 220,000 clones; around 86% were seen once. Germline V lookup: CDR1 MNHEY, CDR2 SVGAGI. The CDR3 is 15 amino acids. The junction had 10 bases not matched to a gene; V was cut back by 7 bases and J by 6 bases. The clonotype originates from an older woman with COVID-19, enrolled during active disease. The sequencing sample was made of peripheral blood. V gene TRBV6-5 combines with J gene TRBJ2-1, with 9 bases that match TRBD2. The CDR3 DNA follows: TGTGCCAGCACCCTCGCCCATAGCGGGAGCAATGAGCAGTTCTTC. Its translation: CASTLAHSGSNEQFF.